The 9 T cell receptor beta chains below come from one sample, sequenced in a study of CD8+CD57+ T cells in acquired aplastic anemia. Sequenced patients had shown CD8+CD57+ cell expansion by flow cytometry. The TCR beta profiling, which covered VDJ combination and CDR3 sequence, was carried out using genomic DNA as the template. TCRdb used MiXCR to reprocess the reads, holding one entry per CDR3 protein. The profile shows about 150,000 distinct CDR3 sequences, about 48% of them singletons. Sequenced input: sorted CD4+, CD8+, or CD8+CD57+ T cells (not recorded which) from PBMCs. These TCRs come from a human donor with aplastic anemia.

This chain connects TRBV10-3 to TRBJ2-7; 8 bases agree with TRBD2. The germline gives CDR1 ENHRY, CDR2 SYGVKD. J gave up 5 bases and V 2 bases, and 5 bases lay outside the gene matches. The CDR3 runs to 14 residues. CDR3 in DNA: TGTGCCATCAGTGAGCGGGAGGGTGGCGACGAGCAGTACTTC. It translates to CAISEREGGDEQYF.

On this clonotype: A much larger clone sits a single nucleotide away, making a read error possible. The chain combines TRBV12-3 or TRBV12-4 with TRBJ2-1; 9 nucleotides match TRBD2. The CDR3 contains 16 residues. CDR3 DNA sequence: TGTGCCAGCACCCCGGGACTAGCTCAACTCGGGTATGAGCAGATCTTC. Residues: CASTPGLAQLGYEQIF.

The chain uses TRBV29-1 and TRBJ1-1, with a tentative D call TRBD1 (6 bases). The CDR3 spans 12 residues. Germline CDR1 SQVTM, CDR2 ANQGSEA. Trimming stripped 5 bases from V and 4 bases from J, with 11 bases between. CDR3 nucleotides: TGCAGCGTTCAGGGGCTTGGCACTGAAGCTTTCTTT. It translates to CSVQGLGTEAFF.

In its sample, this clonotype was seen many times. This chain uses TRBV12-3 or TRBV12-4 with TRBJ1-3; no definite D call. V was shortened by 4 bases and J by 0 bases, with 13 bases between the two germline ends. This CDR3 contains 16 residues. The CDR3 is CASSSLTGRSGNTIYF. DNA of the CDR3: TGTGCCAGCAGTTCCCTGACGGGCCGCTCTGGAAACACCATATATTTT.

In this sample, this clonotype turned up once. The rearrangement uses TRBV24-1 and TRBJ2-7; TRBD1 might be the D (5 bases). V was trimmed by 6 bases and J by 1 base, leaving 9 bases between them. The CDR3 sequence is 13 residues long. Germline lookup yields CDR1 KGHDR and CDR2 SFDVKD. The CDR3 loop is CATSLGASYEQYF. The CDR3 DNA is TGTGCCACCAGTCTAGGGGCATCCTACGAGCAGTACTTC.

The chain has TRBV11-2 and TRBJ1-2, with D maybe TRBD1 (6 bases). The V end lost 4 bases, the J end lost 8 bases, and 14 bases lay between the germline ends. The germline gives CDR1 SGHAT, CDR2 FQNNGV. The length of the CDR3 is 13 residues. DNA of the CDR3: TGTGCCAGCAGCTCAACAGGGTTAGGCGGCTACACCTTC. Protein sequence: CASSSTGLGGYTF.

The chain combines TRBV6-1 with TRBJ2-1; the D gene is possibly TRBD2 (6 bases). Between the trimmed V and J ends, which lost 6 bases and 3 bases, there was a span of 12 bases. The CDR3 extends over 14 amino acids. The germline V gene encodes CDR1 MNHNS and CDR2 SASEGT. The CDR3 region has the DNA TGTGCCAGCAGGTTAGCGGAGTTCTACAATGAGCAGTTCTTC. This sequence encodes CASRLAEFYNEQFF.

As to this clonotype: A much larger clone lies one base from this, so it may be a read error. The J gene is TRBJ2-1, the V gene TRBV6-4, with 12 bases that match TRBD1. The CDR3 totals 14 residues. Looked up from germline, CDR1 is MRHNA and CDR2 is SNTAGT. V lost 4 bases, J lost 9 bases, and 4 bases stayed unmatched. CDR3 in DNA: TGTGCCAGCAGTGCCGGGACAGGGGGCAGTGAGCAGTTCTTC. This translates into CASSAGTGGSEQFF.

V gene TRBV7-9 combines with J gene TRBJ2-7; the match to TRBD1 covers 7 bases. The CDR3 loop spans 14 amino acids. V dropped 0 bases and J dropped 3; count of bases not matched to a gene: 2. From germline, CDR1 is SEHNR and CDR2 FQNEAQ (reference sequence). For the CDR3, the DNA is TGTGCCAGCAGCTTAGCGCAGGGGGACTACGAGCAGTACTTC. Its translation is CASSLAQGDYEQYF. The variable domain in full, with the rest retrieved from reference TRBV7-9 and TRBJ2-7, is DTGVSQNPRHKITKRGQNVTFRCDPISEHNRLYWYRQTLGQGPEFLTYFQNEAQLEKSRLLSDRFSAERPKGSFSTLEIQRTEQGDSAMYLCASSLAQGDYEQYFGPGTRLTVT.